The clone carrying this T cell receptor beta chain was seen many times. Its matching antigen is unknown. The CDR3 totals 12 residues. V was cut by 6 bases and J by 7 bases, with 9 bases left in between. The sample belongs to a study of regulatory T cells in long-lasting Graves disease. Overall study findings and caveats: TRBV28, TRBJ1-2 and TRBJ2-5 were favored in persistent disease.

Time point: newly diagnosed GD, antithyroid drugs for less than 3 months. PBMC-derived RNA was used for the TCR library. Building the TCR beta libraries relied on iRepertoire HTBI primers, and CDR3 regions underwent Arm-PCR. One entry per CDR3 protein, called by TCRdb with MiXCR from the multiplex PCR reads. The table records some 330,000 distinct CDR3 sequences, 12% of them present only once. Separately, the same data were catalogued under a study of T cells in Graves' hyperthyroidism and ophthalmopathy. That paper states: Stable hyperthyroidism and ophthalmopathy were separated using 13 V-J signatures.

V gene TRBV12-3 or TRBV12-4 combines with J gene TRBJ1-4; D unresolved. This sequence originates from a woman aged 18 to 35 with Graves disease. The sequenced sample was peripheral blood mononuclear cells (PBMCs), obtained at new diagnosis, from a patient treated with antithyroid drugs. The CDR3 spells CASSQTAEKLFF. In nucleotides, the CDR3 is TGTGCCAGCAGCCAGACCGCTGAAAAACTGTTTTTT.